This passage covers 4 T cell receptor beta chains from one sample sequenced in a study of identical twins. In TCRdb, the 5' RACE reads were re-called with MiXCR into one record per CDR3 protein. Of 1.5 million to 2 million distinct CDR3 sequences detected, under 35% appear once; the ten largest clones hold 0.27%. The source material was cord blood. The receptors were gathered from a newborn girl in good health.

The sample holds many counts of this clonotype. The J gene is TRBJ1-2, the V gene TRBV20-1; 9 nucleotides align to TRBD1. CDR1 DFQATT and CDR2 SNEGSKA come from the germline V gene (reference sequence). The CDR3 covers 13 residues. V trimming: 1 base; J trimming: 3 bases; junction bases outside the gene matches: 0. The CDR3 nucleotides read TGCAGTGCTAGAGGACAGGGGGACTATGGCTACACCTTC. Protein product: CSARGQGDYGYTF.

The chain recombines TRBV29-1 with TRBJ2-2, with TRBD2 matching over 8 bases. Germline values: CDR1 SQVTM, CDR2 ANQGSEA. CDR3 size: 12 residues. J lost 5 bases, V lost 6 bases, and 2 bases had no gene match. The CDR3 DNA reads as TGCAGCGTAGCGGGAGAAACCGGGGAGCTGTTTTTT. It codes for CSVAGETGELFF.

This chain uses TRBV6-1 with TRBJ1-6; 7 bases are a match to TRBD1. The V and J ends lost 4 bases and 7 bases, in that order; junction bases with no gene match: 10. CDR3 length: 16 residues. Germline CDR1 and CDR2: MNHNS and SASEGT. CDR3 bases: TGTGCCAGCAGTGGAACAGGGGATATTTGGAATTCACCCCTCCACTTT. Its protein product is CASSGTGDIWNSPLHF.

This clonotype was seen many times. The chain recombines TRBV9 with TRBJ1-1; D not certain. This CDR3 comprises 15 residues. V lost 0 bases, J lost 2 bases, and 11 bases lay in between. Germline V gives CDR1 SGDLS, CDR2 YYNGEE. CDR3 amino acids: CASSVGGSGNTEAFF. The CDR3 coding sequence is TGTGCCAGCAGCGTAGGTGGCAGTGGAAACACTGAAGCTTTCTTT.